These 5 T cell receptor beta chains share one sample of origin, sequenced in a study of regulatory T cells in long-lasting Graves disease. Through Arm-PCR of CDR3 regions and iRepertoire HTBI primers, TCR beta libraries were built. Using its own MiXCR run on the multiplex PCR reads, TCRdb lists one record per CDR3 protein. There are around 500,000 distinct CDR3 sequences in the sample; about 16% occur only once, and around 25% lies in the top ten. Described time point: newly diagnosed GD, antithyroid drugs for less than 3 months. PBMC RNA was the source of the TCR library. These same records also appear under a second study, on T cells in Graves' hyperthyroidism and ophthalmopathy.

The specimen comprised peripheral blood mononuclear cells (PBMCs), sampled at new diagnosis, from a patient treated with antithyroid drugs. Source of these receptors: a woman aged 35 to 59 with Graves disease.

This clonotype was counted ten times or more. V usage is TRBV28 and J usage is TRBJ2-4; 8 nucleotides agree with TRBD1. After removal of 4 bases from V and 7 bases from J, the junction contained 6 bases not matched to a gene. Germline V gene sequence: CDR1 MDHEN, CDR2 SYDVKM. The CDR3 spans 14 residues. DNA for the CDR3: TGTGCCAGCAGTTCCGGGACAGGCGGGAACATTCAGTACTTC. Amino acid sequence: CASSSGTGGNIQYF.

The chain uses TRBV7-9 and TRBJ1-2; D is uncertain. The CDR3 runs to 15 residues. The V gene's germline CDR1 is SEHNR and CDR2 FQNEAQ (reference sequence). Trimming removed 5 bases from V and 0 bases from J, with 13 bases in between. Here the CDR3 reads CASSPSAAANYGYTF. The CDR3 nucleotides read TGTGCCAGCAGCCCCTCTGCGGCCGCTAACTATGGCTACACCTTC. Complete variable domain (other parts from reference TRBV7-9 and TRBJ1-2): DTGVSQNPRHKITKRGQNVTFRCDPISEHNRLYWYRQTLGQGPEFLTYFQNEAQLEKSRLLSDRFSAERPKGSFSTLEIQRTEQGDSAMYLCASSPSAAANYGYTFGSGTRLTVV.

This rearrangement joins TRBV24-1 to TRBJ2-1; tentatively, D is TRBD1 (8 bases). V was shortened by 3 bases and J by 6 bases, with 17 bases between the two germline ends. The CDR3 sequence is 16 residues long. From germline, CDR1 is KGHDR and CDR2 SFDVKD. The DNA of the CDR3 is TGTGCCACCAGTGATAGTGGACAGGGCGGGGGCAATGAGCAGTTCTTC. Residues: CATSDSGQGGGNEQFF.

This clonotype has only a few counts. This chain uses TRBV18 with TRBJ1-5; TRBD1 is a possible D gene (5 bases). CDR1 is KGHSH, CDR2 LQKENI, per germline. The CDR3 has 15 amino acids. Trimming left V 6 bases short and J 0 bases short, with 12 bases between. The CDR3 DNA sequence: TGTGCCAGCTCCCGGGGCGGAAATAGCAATCAGCCCCAGCATTTT. Translated: CASSRGGNSNQPQHF.

The gene calls are TRBV6-1 and TRBJ2-7, with TRBD1 matching 8 bases. The CDR3 totals 15 residues. The ends lost 7 bases at V and 4 bases at J; junction bases unmatched: 12. Germline V gene data show CDR1 as MNHNS and CDR2 as SASEGT. CDR3 amino acids: CASKLTLRQGYEQYF. Written as DNA, the CDR3 is TGTGCCAGCAAGTTGACCCTGAGACAGGGGTACGAGCAGTACTTC.